The 29 T cell receptor beta chains below come from one sample, sequenced in a study of long-term antiretroviral therapy in people with HIV. The assay, immunoSEQ v3.0, was run at survey level. Assay: immunoSEQ multiplex PCR; the TCRdb copy retains only in-frame clones and omits some. Counted here are 25,000 to 35,000 clones, roughly 90% occurring once; the ten biggest clones make up around 4.5%. Here the sequenced sample was unsorted PBMCs, taken 5.2 years after starting antiretroviral therapy. These receptors were obtained from a middle-aged woman with HIV.

The chain uses TRBV6-4 and TRBJ1-2; 9 bases are a match to TRBD1. Germline values: CDR1 MRHNA, CDR2 SNTAGT. Trimming took 6 bases from V and 0 from J; bases not matched to a gene: 8. This CDR3 is built from 16 residues. DNA of the CDR3: TGTGCCAGCAGAGCCCCGGGACAGGGACCTAACTATGGCTACACCTTC. Protein: CASRAPGQGPNYGYTF.

The chain carries TRBV4-3 and TRBJ2-5; no clear D. V lost 0 bases and J 3 bases, leaving 14 bases between the germline ends. This CDR3 is built from 16 residues. Germline CDR1 reads LGHNA; CDR2 reads YSLEER. CDR3 DNA sequence: TGCGCCAGCAGCCAAGATTTTACGTCTCCCAAAGAGACCCAGTACTTC. Residues: CASSQDFTSPKETQYF.

The chain has TRBV11-3 and TRBJ2-5, with 11 positions matching TRBD2. CDR1 SGHNT and CDR2 YENEEA come from the germline V gene. V dropped 0 bases and J dropped 5; count of bases not matched to a gene: 11. The CDR3 runs 18 residues. CDR3 loop: CASSLEGTSGGAGETQYF. In nucleotides, the CDR3 is TGTGCCAGCAGCTTAGAGGGTACTAGCGGGGGCGCCGGGGAGACCCAGTACTTC.

This chain links TRBV7-2 with TRBJ2-1, with unresolved D. The V gene lost 5 bases and the J gene lost 9 bases, with 14 bases spanning the gap. The CDR3 has 13 residues. Per the germline V gene, CDR1 is SGHTA and CDR2 is FQGNSA. CDR3 region: CASSQPPIIEQFF. The CDR3 DNA follows: TGTGCCAGCAGCCAACCACCTATTATTGAGCAGTTCTTC.

The chain uses TRBV2 and TRBJ2-7; 9 nucleotides match TRBD1. The V segment lost 8 bases and the J segment 2 bases; nucleotides outside the gene matches: 31. CDR3 length: 22 residues. Germline-derived CDR1 and CDR2 are SNHLY and FYNNEI. DNA of the CDR3: TGTGCCAGCTGGGGATGGGACTCCCCCTGGGACAGGGTAGGTTGGAACCCCTACGAGCAGTACTTC. Translated: CASWGWDSPWDRVGWNPYEQYF.

This sequence joins TRBV9 and TRBJ2-1, with 12 bases identical to TRBD2. Trimming at V came to 6 bases and at J to 3 bases, leaving 7 bases not matched to a gene. The germline V gene encodes CDR1 SGDLS and CDR2 YYNGEE. The CDR3 length is 16 residues. This CDR3 is CASTQSSGGGYNEQFF. The CDR3 nucleotides read TGTGCCAGCACCCAATCTAGCGGGGGGGGCTACAATGAGCAGTTCTTC.

V is TRBV29-1 and J is TRBJ1-1; D is undetermined. CDR1 and CDR2 (germline): SQVTM, ANQGSEA. This CDR3 has 11 amino acids. CDR3 bases: TGCAGTGCCTTAGGGAACACTGAAGCTTTCTTT. This encodes CSALGNTEAFF.

The gene calls are TRBV6-4 and TRBJ2-1, with D tentatively TRBD2 (5 bases). V dropped 6 bases and J dropped 0 bases, with 12 bases sitting between them. The CDR3 is 15 amino acids. Germline CDR1 reads MRHNA; CDR2 reads SNTAGT. The CDR3 is CASSPASSSYNEQFF. The DNA of the CDR3 is TGTGCCAGCAGCCCCGCTAGCAGCTCCTACAATGAGCAGTTCTTC.

This chain joins TRBV16 and TRBJ2-7; D is uncertain. Trimming removed 2 bases from V and 0 bases from J, with 5 bases in between. Germline loops: CDR1 KGHSY, CDR2 FQNENV. There are 13 residues in the CDR3. CDR3 sequence: CASSQSGSYEQYF. Written as DNA, the CDR3 is TGTGCCAGCAGCCAAAGTGGCTCCTACGAGCAGTACTTC. The full variable domain, with the rest looked up from reference TRBV16 and TRBJ2-7, is GEEVAQTPKHLVRGEGQKAKLYCAPIKGHSYVFWYQQVLKNEFKFLISFQNENVFDETGMPKERFSAKCLPNSPCSLEIQATKLEDSAVYFCASSQSGSYEQYFGPGTRLTVT.

The genes are TRBV30 and TRBJ2-1; weak D call: TRBD1 (5 bases). CDR3 size: 14 residues. The germline V gene encodes CDR1 GTSNPN and CDR2 SVGIG (reference sequence). Trimming stripped 4 bases from V and 0 bases from J, with 10 bases between. The CDR3 nucleotides are TGTGCCTGGACTAGAAGGGGCTCCTACAATGAGCAGTTCTTC. Residues: CAWTRRGSYNEQFF.

This chain joins TRBV5-1 and TRBJ2-1, with 11 bases matching TRBD1. The V gene end was trimmed by 1 base and the J gene end by 5 bases; junction bases not matched to a gene: 8. This CDR3 has 17 amino acids. Germline lookup yields CDR1 SGHRS and CDR2 YFSETQ. The CDR3 coding sequence is TGCGCCAGCAGCTTGCGTTCCGGACAGGGGGCCCACAATGAGCAGTTCTTC. Translation gives CASSLRSGQGAHNEQFF. Full variable domain (outside the CDR3, taken from reference TRBV5-1 and TRBJ2-1): KAGVTQTPRYLIKTRGQQVTLSCSPISGHRSVSWYQQTPGQGLQFLFEYFSETQRNKGNFPGRFSGRQFSNSRSEMNVSTLELGDSALYLCASSLRSGQGAHNEQFFGPGTRLTVL.

This chain connects TRBV18 to TRBJ1-2; D not resolved. CDR1 KGHSH and CDR2 LQKENI come from the germline V gene. V was clipped by 3 bases and J by 7 bases, with 15 bases between them. The CDR3 sequence is 14 residues long. This CDR3 is CASSPTTGPAGYTF. The CDR3 nucleotides read TGTGCCAGCTCACCCACCACTGGTCCGGCTGGCTACACCTTC.

The chain has TRBV4-1 and TRBJ1-1; TRBD1 aligns across 8 bases. V was pared by 7 bases and J by 7 bases, with 5 bases of the junction left unmatched. This CDR3 is built from 12 residues. The germline CDR1 and CDR2 sequences are MGHRA and YSYEKL. CDR3 sequence (DNA): TGCGCCAGCACCCATGGGACAGGTGAAGCTTTCTTT. This translates into CASTHGTGEAFF.

The V call is TRBV7-9, the J call TRBJ2-5, with 9 bases matching TRBD2. V shed 4 bases, J shed 5 bases, and the junction held 17 bases outside the gene matches. The CDR3 is 18 residues long. Germline loops: CDR1 SEHNR, CDR2 FQNEAQ (reference sequence). The CDR3 loop is CASSSHRSESSGSETQYF. The CDR3 coding sequence is TGTGCCAGCAGCTCCCACAGGAGTGAGAGTAGCGGGAGTGAGACCCAGTACTTC.

The rearrangement uses TRBV18 and TRBJ2-1; tentatively, D is TRBD2 (6 bases). The germline gives CDR1 KGHSH, CDR2 LQKENI. The CDR3 covers 14 residues. The V end lost 2 bases, the J end lost 4 bases, and 9 bases lay between the germline ends. The CDR3 region is CASSPGTPYNEQFF. The CDR3 nucleotides are TGTGCCAGCTCACCAGGGACTCCATACAATGAGCAGTTCTTC.

The chain combines TRBV9 with TRBJ1-6; D may be TRBD1 (5 bases). Trimming cost V 0 bases and J 6 bases, with 10 bases left between them. CDR3 length: 15 residues. CDR1 and CDR2 (germline): SGDLS, YYNGEE. The CDR3 DNA is TGTGCCAGCAGCGTAGAGGGGAATGGTAATTCACCCCTCCACTTT. Its protein product is CASSVEGNGNSPLHF. Using reference TRBV9 and TRBJ1-6 for the parts outside the CDR3, the full variable domain is DSGVTQTPKHLITATGQRVTLRCSPRSGDLSVYWYQQSLDQGLQFLIQYYNGEERAKGNILERFSAQQFPDLHSELNLSSLELGDSALYFCASSVEGNGNSPLHFGNGTRLTVT.

Only a few counts were recorded for this clone. The CDR3 DNA reads TGTGCCAGCAGCCAAGAAGGCAGGGGGGACTATGGCTACACCTTC. The encoded protein is CASSQEGRGDYGYTF. This chain joins TRBV4-2 and TRBJ1-2; 7 bases line up with TRBD1. The CDR3 totals 15 residues. The V gene's germline CDR1 is LGHNA and CDR2 YNFKEQ. V lost 0 bases to trimming and J lost 3 bases; unmatched junction nucleotides: 4.

The chain uses TRBV9 and TRBJ2-1, with TRBD2 matching over 8 bases. Germline V gene sequence: CDR1 SGDLS, CDR2 YYNGEE. The CDR3 consists of 15 residues. J lost 6 bases, V lost 0 bases, and 5 bases had no gene match. The CDR3 spells CASSVGREGFNEQFF. The CDR3 DNA is TGTGCCAGCAGCGTAGGACGGGAGGGCTTCAATGAGCAGTTCTTC.

The chain is built from TRBV30 and TRBJ1-3, with 7 bases fitting TRBD1. V gave up 2 bases and J gave up 9 bases; unmatched junction bases: 10. Germline V gene sequence: CDR1 GTSNPN, CDR2 SVGIG (reference sequence). The CDR3 length is 14 residues. This chain's CDR3 is CAWSSLTGSVTIYF. CDR3 nucleotides: TGTGCCTGGAGTTCTTTGACAGGGTCGGTCACCATATATTTT.

The CDR3 bases are TGTGCCAGTAGACTACAGGAGGTAAACACTGAAGCTTTCTTT. Its protein product is CASRLQEVNTEAFF. This chain links TRBV19 with TRBJ1-1; maybe TRBD1 (5 bases). This CDR3 is 14 amino acids long. The germline V gene encodes CDR1 LNHDA and CDR2 SQIVND (reference sequence). Trimming left V 6 bases short and J 2 bases short, with 13 bases between. Looking up the rest from reference TRBV19 and TRBJ1-1 gives the full variable domain: DGGITQSPKYLFRKEGQNVTLSCEQNLNHDAMYWYRQDPGQGLRLIYYSQIVNDFQKGDIAEGYSVSREKKESFPLTVTSAQKNPTAFYLCASRLQEVNTEAFFGQGTRLTVV.

The chain links TRBV7-9 to TRBJ2-3; no reliable D call. The CDR3 runs 13 residues. Trimming pared 3 bases from V and 4 bases from J, leaving 8 bases between. From germline, CDR1 is SEHNR and CDR2 FQNEAQ (reference sequence). The CDR3 nucleotides are TGTGCCAGCAGCTTTGGGTTTTCAGATACGCAGTATTTT. Its protein is CASSFGFSDTQYF. Based on the CDR3 plus reference TRBV7-9 and TRBJ2-3, the full variable domain is DTGVSQNPRHKITKRGQNVTFRCDPISEHNRLYWYRQTLGQGPEFLTYFQNEAQLEKSRLLSDRFSAERPKGSFSTLEIQRTEQGDSAMYLCASSFGFSDTQYFGPGTRLTVL.

The chain has TRBV6-6 and TRBJ2-5; 8 positions match TRBD1. Germline CDR1 is MNHNY and CDR2 is SVGAGI (reference sequence). CDR3 size: 14 residues. J lost 4 bases, V lost 5 bases, and 6 bases had no gene match. This chain's CDR3 is CASSLDRGGETQYF. The CDR3 coding sequence is TGTGCCAGCAGTCTAGACAGGGGAGGAGAGACCCAGTACTTC.

The V call is TRBV5-1, the J call TRBJ2-1, with 8 bases fitting TRBD2. Trimming took 6 bases from V and 7 from J; bases not matched to a gene: 9. Germline loops: CDR1 SGHRS, CDR2 YFSETQ. This CDR3 has 14 amino acids. For the CDR3, the DNA is TGCGCCAGCAATAGCGGGGAGGTAGGAAATGAGCAGTTCTTC. This encodes CASNSGEVGNEQFF. The whole variable domain, filled in from reference TRBV5-1 and TRBJ2-1, reads KAGVTQTPRYLIKTRGQQVTLSCSPISGHRSVSWYQQTPGQGLQFLFEYFSETQRNKGNFPGRFSGRQFSNSRSEMNVSTLELGDSALYLCASNSGEVGNEQFFGPGTRLTVL.

The CDR3 region is CASSLAQDTQYF. For the CDR3, the DNA is TGTGCCAGCAGCTTGGCACAAGATACGCAGTATTTT. V gene TRBV11-3 combines with J gene TRBJ2-3; D unclear. V lost 3 bases, J lost 5 bases, and 6 bases lay in between. The V gene's germline CDR1 is SGHNT and CDR2 YENEEA. This CDR3 region has 12 residues.

This clone was seen only once. J is TRBJ1-2 and V is TRBV11-2, with D possibly being TRBD1 (5 bases). The length of the CDR3 is 14 residues. V lost 0 bases and J lost 5, with 10 bases in between. In germline, CDR1 is SGHAT, CDR2 FQNNGV. In DNA, the CDR3 is TGTGCCAGCAGCTTAGATTTGACAGTTTATGGCTACACCTTC. This sequence encodes CASSLDLTVYGYTF.

V usage is TRBV5-4 and J usage is TRBJ2-7; a weak D match, TRBD1 (6 bases). CDR3 size: 15 residues. The V gene lost 3 bases and the J gene lost 4 bases, with 17 bases spanning the gap. Germline CDR1 reads SGHNT; CDR2 reads YYREEE (reference sequence). CDR3 bases: TGTGCCAGCAGCTCTGGGGGCCCAGATCTTTACGAGCAGTACTTC. Translated: CASSSGGPDLYEQYF.

The J gene is TRBJ1-5, the V gene TRBV19, with D maybe TRBD1 (5 bases). Trimming cost V 7 bases and J 5 bases, with 18 bases left between them. In germline, CDR1 is LNHDA, CDR2 SQIVND (reference sequence). The CDR3 is made up of 15 amino acids. CDR3 amino acids: CASTNVVGDDQPQHF. DNA for the CDR3: TGTGCCAGTACTAATGTCGTCGGGGACGATCAGCCCCAGCATTTT.

This chain links TRBV5-1 with TRBJ2-7; TRBD1 matches at 7 bases. The V and J ends lost 0 bases and 0 bases, in that order; junction bases with no gene match: 3. Germline-derived CDR1 and CDR2 are SGHRS and YFSETQ. The CDR3 contains 15 residues. CDR3 residues: CASSLGPGGSYEQYF. CDR3 nucleotides: TGCGCCAGCAGCTTGGGGCCAGGGGGCTCCTACGAGCAGTACTTC.

J is TRBJ2-3 and V is TRBV30; a possible D gene is TRBD1 (6 bases). V dropped 4 bases and J dropped 1 base, with 9 bases sitting between them. The CDR3 loop spans 13 amino acids. Per the germline V gene, CDR1 is GTSNPN and CDR2 is SVGIG (reference sequence). The CDR3 DNA sequence: TGTGCCTGGAACAGGGATCGCACAGATACGCAGTATTTT. This codes for CAWNRDRTDTQYF. Filled out from reference TRBV30 and TRBJ2-3, the complete variable domain reads SQTIHQWPATLVQPVGSPLSLECTVEGTSNPNLYWYRQAAGRGLQLLFYSVGIGQISSEVPQNLSASRPQDRQFILSSKKLLLSDSGFYLCAWNRDRTDTQYFGPGTRLTVL.